These T cell receptor beta chains were read from a single sample in a study of cytomegalovirus exposure and HLA in healthy donors. The method was immunoSEQ multiplex PCR; TCRdb's version includes in-frame clones alone and lacks a portion of them. This table has 150,000 to 180,000 clones, about 83% appearing once. Sequenced material: PBMCs. These receptors originate from a middle-aged woman in good health and CMV-seronegative. The CDR3 runs from the conserved cysteine through the conserved F or W. A D gene is named only where the DNA matches it firmly. Clone size, where shown, is once, few, many, or a class for clones that have expanded.

15	TRBJ2-1	.	TRBV2	TRBD2	CASSETSGGYNEQFF	TGTGCCAGCAGTGAAACTAGCGGAGGGTACAATGAGCAGTTCTTC
12	TRBJ1-6	.	TRBV7-9	.	CASSPEDSPLHF	TGTGCCAGCAGTCCGGAGGATTCACCCCTCCACTTT
16	TRBJ2-1	.	TRBV5-1	.	CASNPTSSPAYNEQFF	TGCGCCAGCAACCCGACTAGTTCGCCTGCGTACAATGAGCAGTTCTTC
14	TRBJ1-5	.	TRBV2	.	CASGQVNSNQPQHF	TGTGCCAGCGGCCAGGTGAATAGCAATCAGCCCCAGCATTTT
17	TRBJ2-7	.	TRBV11-3	TRBD1	CASSTKRGTVISYEQYF	TGTGCCAGCAGCACAAAAAGGGGGACAGTAATTTCCTACGAGCAGTACTTC
12	TRBJ1-3	once	TRBV5-6	.	CASTLTGNTIYF	TGTGCCAGCACGTTAACTGGAAACACCATATATTTT
15	TRBJ2-5	.	TRBV27	TRBD2	CASSRGLADQETQYF	TGTGCCAGCAGTAGGGGACTAGCGGACCAAGAGACCCAGTACTTC
15	TRBJ2-7	.	TRBV5-1	.	CASSLEQGRDYEQYF	TGCGCCAGCAGCTTGGAGCAGGGGAGGGACTACGAGCAGTACTTC
15	TRBJ1-3	.	TRBV10-2	.	CASSWGGGTGNTIYF	TGCGCCAGCAGTTGGGGGGGTGGGACTGGAAACACCATATATTTT
16	TRBJ2-1	few	TRBV6-5	TRBD2	CASSYSSSGRRNEQFF	TGTGCCAGCAGTTACTCGTCTAGCGGGAGGCGCAATGAGCAGTTCTTC
15	TRBJ1-4	.	TRBV28	.	CASSLIEDTNEKLFF	TGTGCCAGCAGTTTAATCGAGGATACTAATGAAAAACTGTTTTTT
14	TRBJ1-6	.	TRBV10-3	.	CAISPGQQNSPLHF	TGTGCCATCAGCCCCGGACAGCAGAATTCACCCCTCCACTTT
13	TRBJ2-7	.	TRBV18	TRBD1	CASSPTGPYEQYF	TGTGCCAGCTCACCGACAGGGCCCTACGAGCAGTACTTC
16	TRBJ2-2	few	TRBV25-1	.	CASSDPGTGVTGELFF	TGTGCCAGCAGTGACCCCGGGACGGGGGTCACCGGGGAGCTGTTTTTT
15	TRBJ1-1	.	TRBV5-8	.	CASILYGRGNTEAFF	TGTGCCAGCATACTTTACGGCAGGGGGAACACTGAAGCTTTCTTT
14	TRBJ2-5	.	TRBV2	.	CASNPRTSQETQYF	TGTGCCAGCAATCCCAGGACAAGCCAAGAGACCCAGTACTTC
12	TRBJ2-7	.	TRBV5-1	.	CASSLDRYEQYF	TGCGCCAGCAGCCTTGACAGATACGAGCAGTACTTC
15	TRBJ2-5	.	TRBV30	TRBD2	CAWSRTSGSLGTQYF	TGTGCCTGGAGCCGGACTAGCGGGAGTTTAGGGACCCAGTACTTC
15	TRBJ1-6	.	TRBV28	TRBD1	CASSLMDRENSPLHF	TGTGCCAGCAGTTTAATGGACAGGGAAAATTCACCCCTCCACTTT
14	TRBJ1-2	few	TRBV7-8	.	CASSFDTSNYGYTF	TGTGCCAGCAGCTTTGACACCTCTAACTATGGCTACACCTTC
16	TRBJ1-5	.	TRBV28	TRBD1	CASSLVDRGTNQPQHF	TGTGCCAGCAGTTTGGTAGACAGGGGGACAAATCAGCCCCAGCATTTT
12	TRBJ1-2	.	TRBV29-1	.	CSVTRANYGYTF	TGCAGCGTTACCAGGGCTAACTATGGCTACACCTTC
12	TRBJ1-1	.	TRBV10-2	.	CASSVVNTEAFF	TGCGCCAGCAGTGTCGTGAACACTGAAGCTTTCTTT
14	TRBJ1-1	.	TRBV11-3	TRBD1	CASGPRGLRTEAFF	TGTGCCAGCGGGCCCAGGGGGCTCCGCACTGAAGCTTTCTTT
15	TRBJ2-2	.	TRBV5-1	.	CASSSSSGYTGELFF	TGCGCCAGCAGCTCCAGTTCAGGGTACACCGGGGAGCTGTTTTTT
15	TRBJ2-7	once	TRBV6-5	.	CASSSLRRSSYEQYF	TGTGCCAGCAGTTCCCTTCGGAGGAGCTCCTACGAGCAGTACTTC
13	TRBJ2-2	.	TRBV12-5	.	CASGLLPWGELFF	TGTGCTAGTGGTTTACTCCCTTGGGGGGAGCTGTTTTTT
15	TRBJ1-1	.	TRBV11-3	.	CASRFGTHFDTEAFF	TGTGCCAGCAGGTTTGGGACTCACTTCGACACTGAAGCTTTCTTT
18	TRBJ1-5	once	TRBV7-9	TRBD1	CASTLEGTGPGGNQPQHF	TGTGCCAGCACCCTGGAGGGGACAGGACCGGGTGGCAATCAGCCCCAGCATTTT
14	TRBJ2-7	.	TRBV6-6	.	CASSPTGSPYEQYF	TGTGCCAGCAGCCCCACAGGGAGCCCCTACGAGCAGTACTTC
15	TRBJ1-1	few	TRBV10-3	TRBD1	CAISGGQGAMTEAFF	TGTGCCATCAGTGGTGGGCAGGGGGCAATGACTGAAGCTTTCTTT
14	TRBJ2-7	.	TRBV5-4	.	CASSLEQASYEQYF	TGTGCCAGCAGCTTGGAACAGGCCTCCTACGAGCAGTACTTC
15	TRBJ2-1	few	TRBV5-4	TRBD2	CASSSGGGPGNEQFF	TGTGCCAGCAGCTCGGGGGGTGGGCCTGGGAATGAGCAGTTCTTC